This entry features one T cell receptor beta chain sequence. The data were taken from a study of blood T cell repertoires in COVID-19. TCRdb's table, derived via immunoSEQ multiplex PCR, lists solely in-frame clones and lacks some. The table has some 160,000 clones, around 90% seen once. Germline lookup yields CDR1 KGHSH and CDR2 LQKENI. Between the trimmed V and J ends, which lost 2 bases and 6 bases, there was a span of 12 bases. The CDR3 is 14 amino acids. V gene TRBV18 combines with J gene TRBJ2-3; D gene ambiguous. Sequencing input: peripheral blood. The clonotype comes from a man in his late teens or twenties with acute or convalescent COVID-19. This CDR3 reads CASSPSGDSDTQYF. The DNA of the CDR3 is TGTGCCAGCTCACCATCCGGTGATTCGGATACGCAGTATTTT.